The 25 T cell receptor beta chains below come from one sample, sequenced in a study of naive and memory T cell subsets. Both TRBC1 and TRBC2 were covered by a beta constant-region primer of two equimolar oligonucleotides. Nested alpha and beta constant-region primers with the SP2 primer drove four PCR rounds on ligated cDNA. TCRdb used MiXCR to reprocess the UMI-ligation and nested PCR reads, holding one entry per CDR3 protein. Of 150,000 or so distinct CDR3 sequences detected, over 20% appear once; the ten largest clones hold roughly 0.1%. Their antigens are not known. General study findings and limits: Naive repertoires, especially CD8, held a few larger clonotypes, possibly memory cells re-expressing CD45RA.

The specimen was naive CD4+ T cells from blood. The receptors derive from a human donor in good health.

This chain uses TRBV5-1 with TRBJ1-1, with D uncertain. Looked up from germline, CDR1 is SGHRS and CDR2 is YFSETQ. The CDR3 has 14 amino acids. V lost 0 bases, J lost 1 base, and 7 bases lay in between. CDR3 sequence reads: CASSLVAGNTEAFF. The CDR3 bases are TGCGCCAGCAGCTTGGTGGCGGGGAACACTGAAGCTTTCTTT.

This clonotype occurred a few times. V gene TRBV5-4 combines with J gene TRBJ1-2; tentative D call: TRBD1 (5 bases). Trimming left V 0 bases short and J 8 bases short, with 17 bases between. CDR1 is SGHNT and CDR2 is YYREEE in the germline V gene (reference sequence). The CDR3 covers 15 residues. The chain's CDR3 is CASSLVGRDLRGYTF. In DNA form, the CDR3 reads TGTGCCAGCAGCTTGGTGGGCAGGGACTTGAGGGGCTACACCTTC.

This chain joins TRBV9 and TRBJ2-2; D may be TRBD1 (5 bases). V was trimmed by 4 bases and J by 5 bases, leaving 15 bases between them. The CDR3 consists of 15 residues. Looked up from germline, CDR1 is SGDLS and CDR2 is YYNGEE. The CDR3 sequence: CASSTRTQRTGELFF. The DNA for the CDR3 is TGTGCCAGCAGCACCCGGACACAACGGACCGGGGAGCTGTTTTTT.

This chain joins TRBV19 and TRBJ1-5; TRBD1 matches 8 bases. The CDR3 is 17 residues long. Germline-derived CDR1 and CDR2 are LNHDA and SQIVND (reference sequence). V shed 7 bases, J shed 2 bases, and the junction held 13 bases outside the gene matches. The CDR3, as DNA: TGTGCCAGTATGTTTGAGGACAGGGTCGTTGGCAATCAGCCCCAGCATTTT. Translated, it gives CASMFEDRVVGNQPQHF.

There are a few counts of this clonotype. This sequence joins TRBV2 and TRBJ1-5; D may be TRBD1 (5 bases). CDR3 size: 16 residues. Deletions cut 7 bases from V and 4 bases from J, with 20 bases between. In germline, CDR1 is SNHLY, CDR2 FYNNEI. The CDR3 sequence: CASTLTGLGPNQPQHF. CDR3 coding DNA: TGTGCCAGCACCTTGACGGGGCTAGGGCCAAATCAGCCCCAGCATTTT.

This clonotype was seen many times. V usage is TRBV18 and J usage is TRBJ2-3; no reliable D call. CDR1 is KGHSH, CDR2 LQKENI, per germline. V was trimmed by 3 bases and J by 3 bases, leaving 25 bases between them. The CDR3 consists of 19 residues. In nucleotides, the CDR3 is TGTGCCAGCTCACCGCTCGCCGAAACGGCCATCAGGCGGACAGATACGCAGTATTTT. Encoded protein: CASSPLAETAIRRTDTQYF.

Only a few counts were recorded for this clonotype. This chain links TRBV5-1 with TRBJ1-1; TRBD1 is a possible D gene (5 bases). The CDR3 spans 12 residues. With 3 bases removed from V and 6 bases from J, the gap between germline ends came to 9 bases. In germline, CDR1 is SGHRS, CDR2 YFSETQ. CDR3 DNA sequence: TGCGCCAGCAGCTCCGGACAATCTGAAGCTTTCTTT. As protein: CASSSGQSEAFF.

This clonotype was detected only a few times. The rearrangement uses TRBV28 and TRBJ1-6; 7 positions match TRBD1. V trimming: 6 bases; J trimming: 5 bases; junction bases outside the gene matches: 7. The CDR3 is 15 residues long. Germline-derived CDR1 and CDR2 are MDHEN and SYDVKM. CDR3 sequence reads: CASRQDRSHNSPLHF. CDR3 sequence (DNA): TGTGCCAGCAGACAGGACAGGTCCCATAATTCACCCCTCCACTTT.

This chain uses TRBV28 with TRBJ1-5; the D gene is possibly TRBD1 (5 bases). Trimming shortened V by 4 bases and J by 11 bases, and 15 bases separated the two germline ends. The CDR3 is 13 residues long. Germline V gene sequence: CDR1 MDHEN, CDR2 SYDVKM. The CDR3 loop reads CASSYSVEGTQHF. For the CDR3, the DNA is TGTGCCAGCAGTTATTCCGTAGAGGGGACCCAGCATTTT.

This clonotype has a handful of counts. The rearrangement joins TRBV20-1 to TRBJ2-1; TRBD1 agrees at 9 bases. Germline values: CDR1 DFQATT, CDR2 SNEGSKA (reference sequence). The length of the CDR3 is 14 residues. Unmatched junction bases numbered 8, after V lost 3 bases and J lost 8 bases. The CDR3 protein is CSASTGQGMHEQFF. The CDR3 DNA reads TGCAGTGCTAGTACAGGACAGGGGATGCATGAGCAGTTCTTC.

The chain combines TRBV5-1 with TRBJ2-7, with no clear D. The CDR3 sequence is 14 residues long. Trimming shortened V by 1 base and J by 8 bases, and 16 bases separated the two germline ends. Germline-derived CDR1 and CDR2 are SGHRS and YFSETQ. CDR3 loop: CASSLFTTDEKQYF. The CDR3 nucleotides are TGCGCCAGCAGCTTGTTTACTACCGACGAGAAGCAGTACTTC.

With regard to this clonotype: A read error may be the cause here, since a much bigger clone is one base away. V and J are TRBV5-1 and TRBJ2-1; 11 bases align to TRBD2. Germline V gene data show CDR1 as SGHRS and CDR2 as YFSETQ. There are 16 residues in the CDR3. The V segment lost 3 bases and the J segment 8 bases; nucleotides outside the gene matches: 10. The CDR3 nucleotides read TGCGCCAGCAGCTCCCCAAAAACTAGCGGGAGTGATGAGCAGTTCTTC. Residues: CASSSPKTSGSDEQFF.

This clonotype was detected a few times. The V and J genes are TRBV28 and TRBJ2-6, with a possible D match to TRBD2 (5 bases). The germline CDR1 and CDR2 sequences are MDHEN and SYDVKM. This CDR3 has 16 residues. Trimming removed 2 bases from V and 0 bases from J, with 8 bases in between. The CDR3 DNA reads TGTGCCAGCAGTTTACGAGGGAGCTCTGGGGCCAACGTCCTGACTTTC. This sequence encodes CASSLRGSSGANVLTF.

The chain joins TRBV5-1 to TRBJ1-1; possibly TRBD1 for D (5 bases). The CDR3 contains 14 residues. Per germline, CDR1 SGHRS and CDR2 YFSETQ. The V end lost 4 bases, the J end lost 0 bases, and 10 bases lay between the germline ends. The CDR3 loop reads CASSHGTVNTEAFF. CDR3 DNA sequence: TGCGCCAGCAGCCACGGGACGGTGAACACTGAAGCTTTCTTT. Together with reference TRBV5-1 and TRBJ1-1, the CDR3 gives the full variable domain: KAGVTQTPRYLIKTRGQQVTLSCSPISGHRSVSWYQQTPGQGLQFLFEYFSETQRNKGNFPGRFSGRQFSNSRSEMNVSTLELGDSALYLCASSHGTVNTEAFFGQGTRLTVV.

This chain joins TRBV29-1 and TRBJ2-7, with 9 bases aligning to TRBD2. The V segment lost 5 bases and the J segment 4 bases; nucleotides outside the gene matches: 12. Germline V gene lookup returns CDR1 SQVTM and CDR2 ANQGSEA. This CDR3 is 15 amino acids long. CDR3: CSVSVRAGGRYEQYF. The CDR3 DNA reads TGCAGCGTTTCGGTTCGAGCGGGGGGCAGGTACGAGCAGTACTTC.

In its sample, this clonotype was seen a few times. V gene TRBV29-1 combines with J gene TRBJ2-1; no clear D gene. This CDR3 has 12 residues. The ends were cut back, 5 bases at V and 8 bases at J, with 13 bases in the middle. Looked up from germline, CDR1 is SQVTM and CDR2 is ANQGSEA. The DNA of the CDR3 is TGCAGCGTTCTAGAGGTAACCGATGAGCAGTTCTTC. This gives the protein CSVLEVTDEQFF.

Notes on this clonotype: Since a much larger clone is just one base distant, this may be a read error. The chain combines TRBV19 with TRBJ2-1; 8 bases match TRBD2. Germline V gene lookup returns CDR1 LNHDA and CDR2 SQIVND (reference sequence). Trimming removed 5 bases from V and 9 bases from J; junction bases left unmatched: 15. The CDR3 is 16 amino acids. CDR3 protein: CASSLWTSSNPREQFF. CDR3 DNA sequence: TGTGCCAGTAGTCTGTGGACTAGCAGCAATCCGCGTGAGCAGTTCTTC.

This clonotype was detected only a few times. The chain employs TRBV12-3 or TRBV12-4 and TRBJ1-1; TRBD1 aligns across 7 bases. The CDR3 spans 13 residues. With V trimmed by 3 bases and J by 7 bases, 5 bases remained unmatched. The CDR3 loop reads CASSLRGLIEAFF. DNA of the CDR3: TGTGCCAGCAGTTTGAGGGGGCTAATTGAAGCTTTCTTT.

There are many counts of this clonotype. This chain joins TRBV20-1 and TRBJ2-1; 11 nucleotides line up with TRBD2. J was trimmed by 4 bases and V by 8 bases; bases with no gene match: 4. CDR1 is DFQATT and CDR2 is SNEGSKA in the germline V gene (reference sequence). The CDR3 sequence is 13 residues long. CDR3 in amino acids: CSPRTSGYNEQFF. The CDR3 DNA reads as TGCAGTCCACGGACTAGCGGGTACAATGAGCAGTTCTTC.

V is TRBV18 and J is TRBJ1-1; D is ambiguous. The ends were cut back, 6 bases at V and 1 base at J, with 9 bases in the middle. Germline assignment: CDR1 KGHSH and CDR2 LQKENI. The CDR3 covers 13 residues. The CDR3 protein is CASSHGKNTEAFF. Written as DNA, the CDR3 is TGTGCCAGCTCCCACGGGAAGAACACTGAAGCTTTCTTT. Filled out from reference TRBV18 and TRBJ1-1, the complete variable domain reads NAGVMQNPRHLVRRRGQEARLRCSPMKGHSHVYWYRQLPEEGLKFMVYLQKENIIDESGMPKERFSAEFPKEGPSILRIQQVVRGDSAAYFCASSHGKNTEAFFGQGTRLTVV.

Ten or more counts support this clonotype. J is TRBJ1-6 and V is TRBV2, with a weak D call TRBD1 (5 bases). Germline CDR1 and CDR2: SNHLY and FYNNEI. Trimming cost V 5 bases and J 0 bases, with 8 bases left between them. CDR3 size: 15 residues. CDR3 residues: CASSSDSSYNSPLHF. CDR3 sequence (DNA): TGTGCCAGCAGTTCCGACAGCTCCTATAATTCACCCCTCCACTTT.

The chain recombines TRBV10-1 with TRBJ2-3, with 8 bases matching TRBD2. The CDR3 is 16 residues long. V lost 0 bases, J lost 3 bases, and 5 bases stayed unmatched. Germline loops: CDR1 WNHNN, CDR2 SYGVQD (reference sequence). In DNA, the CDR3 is TGCGCCAGCAGTGAGTCTTGGGCGGGAGGAACAGATACGCAGTATTTT. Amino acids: CASSESWAGGTDTQYF.

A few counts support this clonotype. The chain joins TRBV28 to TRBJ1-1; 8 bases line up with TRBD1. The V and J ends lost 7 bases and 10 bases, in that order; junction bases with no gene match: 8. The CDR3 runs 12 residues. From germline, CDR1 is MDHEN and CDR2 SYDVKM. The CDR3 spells CASTTSRGPAFF. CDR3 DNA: TGTGCCAGCACTACATCCAGGGGGCCAGCTTTCTTT.

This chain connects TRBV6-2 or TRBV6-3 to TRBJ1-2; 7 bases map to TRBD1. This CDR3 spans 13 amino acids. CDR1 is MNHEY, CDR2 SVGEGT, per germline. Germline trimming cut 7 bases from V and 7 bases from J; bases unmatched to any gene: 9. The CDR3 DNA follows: TGTGCCAGCACCGACTGGACAGGACGTGGCTACACCTTC. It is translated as CASTDWTGRGYTF.

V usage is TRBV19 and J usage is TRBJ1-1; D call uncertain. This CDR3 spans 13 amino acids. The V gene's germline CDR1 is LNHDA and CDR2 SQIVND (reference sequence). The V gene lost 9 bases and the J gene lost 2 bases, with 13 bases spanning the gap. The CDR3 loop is CASERVPNTEAFF. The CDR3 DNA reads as TGTGCCAGCGAAAGAGTGCCTAACACTGAAGCTTTCTTT.